This T cell receptor beta chain was identified during a study of CD8 T cells in Susac syndrome. The CDR3 runs 13 residues. With 6 bases removed from V and 2 bases from J, the gap between germline ends came to 8 bases. Germline CDR1 MNHEY, CDR2 SVGAGI. General study findings and limits: In Susac syndrome, CD8+ expansion was highest in TEMRA and active disease. Susac-specific public clones in total CD8+ repertoires numbered some 16; in CD8+ TEMRA repertoires, they numbered about five.

Reverse transcription used roughly 0.45 to 1 ug RNA and random hexamers. Amplification of TCR beta CDR3 spanned 54 Vbeta and 13 Jbeta via immunoSEQ multiplex PCR. MiXCR, applied by TCRdb to the immunoSEQ multiplex PCR reads, yields one record per CDR3 protein. This sample has about 83,000 distinct CDR3 sequences; approximately 96% occur once, and the top ten carry around 0.41%. About this clonotype: Its antigen is unidentified.

The sequencing sample was made of CD8+ T cells from PBMCs. The origin of this receptor is a human donor with Susac syndrome. The chain couples TRBV6-5 to TRBJ2-1; no clear D gene. The CDR3 nucleotides read TGTGCCAGCAGGTTACAACCCTACAATGAGCAGTTCTTC. Its protein product is CASRLQPYNEQFF.